This TCR beta chain appears in the sequencing data of a study of identifying expanded T cells in peripheral blood. Germline V gives CDR1 SQVTM, CDR2 ANQGSEA. The CDR3 consists of 16 residues. V lost 0 bases, J lost 2 bases, and 9 bases stayed unmatched. No infections or other immune events were documented during collection. TCRdb keeps only in-frame clones here, not all; method: immunoSEQ multiplex PCR. This table has under 95,000 clones, approximately 91% appearing once. The clonotype was recovered from a person aged 18-70 years in good health. Specimen: blood. The chain recombines TRBV29-1 with TRBJ2-7; TRBD1 matches 8 bases. CDR3: CSVEDMATGETYEQYF. In nucleotides, the CDR3 is TGCAGCGTTGAAGATATGGCGACAGGGGAGACCTACGAGCAGTACTTC.